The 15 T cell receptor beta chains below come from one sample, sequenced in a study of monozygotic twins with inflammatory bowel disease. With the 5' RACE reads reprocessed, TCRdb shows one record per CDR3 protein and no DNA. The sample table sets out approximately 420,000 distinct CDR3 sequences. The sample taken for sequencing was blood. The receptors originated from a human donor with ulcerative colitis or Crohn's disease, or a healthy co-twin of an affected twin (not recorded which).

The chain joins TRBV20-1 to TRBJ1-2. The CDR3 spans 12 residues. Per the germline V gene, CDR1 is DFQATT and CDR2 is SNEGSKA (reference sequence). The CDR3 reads CSARTPYSGYTF.

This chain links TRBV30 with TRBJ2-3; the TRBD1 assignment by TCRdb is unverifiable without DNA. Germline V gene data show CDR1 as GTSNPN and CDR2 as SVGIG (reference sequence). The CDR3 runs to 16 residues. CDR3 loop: CAWMRGGASRTDTQYF.

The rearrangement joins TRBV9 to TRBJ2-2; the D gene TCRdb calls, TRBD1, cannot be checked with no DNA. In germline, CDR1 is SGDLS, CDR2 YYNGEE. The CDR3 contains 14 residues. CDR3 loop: CASSPKTGPGELFF. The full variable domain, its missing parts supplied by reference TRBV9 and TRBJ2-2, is DSGVTQTPKHLITATGQRVTLRCSPRSGDLSVYWYQQSLDQGLQFLIQYYNGEERAKGNILERFSAQQFPDLHSELNLSSLELGDSALYFCASSPKTGPGELFFGEGSRLTVL.

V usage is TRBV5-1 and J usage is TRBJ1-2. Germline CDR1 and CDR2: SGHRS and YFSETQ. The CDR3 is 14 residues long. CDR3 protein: CASSLAGLSDGYTF.

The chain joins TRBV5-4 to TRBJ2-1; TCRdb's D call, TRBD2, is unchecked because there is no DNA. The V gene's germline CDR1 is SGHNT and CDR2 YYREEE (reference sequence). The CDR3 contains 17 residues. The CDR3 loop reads CASSSGLAGGAYNEQFF.

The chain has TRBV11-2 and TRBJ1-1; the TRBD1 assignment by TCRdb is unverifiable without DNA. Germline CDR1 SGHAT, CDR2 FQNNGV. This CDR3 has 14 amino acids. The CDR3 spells CASSLTQGDTEAFF.

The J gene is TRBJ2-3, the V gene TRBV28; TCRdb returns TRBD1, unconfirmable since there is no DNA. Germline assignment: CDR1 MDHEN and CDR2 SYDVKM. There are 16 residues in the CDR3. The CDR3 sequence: CASRELGQGATDTQYF.

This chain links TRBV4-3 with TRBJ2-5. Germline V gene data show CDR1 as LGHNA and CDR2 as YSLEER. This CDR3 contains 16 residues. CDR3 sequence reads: CASSQGISQSQETQYF.

The CDR3 spells CASSLAGRSPYNEQFF. This chain links TRBV7-9 with TRBJ2-1; without DNA, the TCRdb call of TRBD1 cannot be checked. CDR3 length: 16 amino acids. Germline V gene data show CDR1 as SEHNR and CDR2 as FQNEAQ (reference sequence).

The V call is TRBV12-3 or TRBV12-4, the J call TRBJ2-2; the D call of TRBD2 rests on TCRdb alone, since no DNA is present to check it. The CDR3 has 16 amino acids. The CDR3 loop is CASSLGLAGVTGELFF.

CDR3 amino acids: CASSGFTVPNYGYTF. This chain links TRBV6-1 with TRBJ1-2. CDR1 and CDR2 (germline): MNHNS, SASEGT. CDR3 length: 15 amino acids.

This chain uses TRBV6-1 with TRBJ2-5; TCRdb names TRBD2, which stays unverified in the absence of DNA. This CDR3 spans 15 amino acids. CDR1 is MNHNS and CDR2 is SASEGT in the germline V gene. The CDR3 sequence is CASNGIAGVQETQYF.

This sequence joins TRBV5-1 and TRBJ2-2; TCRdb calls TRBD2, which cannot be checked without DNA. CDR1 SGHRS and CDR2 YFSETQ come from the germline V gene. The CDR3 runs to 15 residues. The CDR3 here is CASSFELAGVMELFF.

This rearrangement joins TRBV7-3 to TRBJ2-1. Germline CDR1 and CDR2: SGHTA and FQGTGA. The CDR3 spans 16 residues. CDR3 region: CASSLTGVGRRNEQFF.

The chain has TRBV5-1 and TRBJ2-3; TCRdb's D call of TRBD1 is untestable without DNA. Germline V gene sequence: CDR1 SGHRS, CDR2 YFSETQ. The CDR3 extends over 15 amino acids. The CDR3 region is CASSDEPGGTDTQYF.